A single T cell receptor (beta chain) is shown here with its context. Its cognate antigen is unknown. Between the trimmed V and J ends, which lost 5 bases and 7 bases, there was a span of 12 bases. The CDR3 loop spans 13 amino acids. Germline lookup yields CDR1 SGDLS and CDR2 YYNGEE. Alongside a J-beta primer mix, a sample-barcoded 5' primer served in a second PCR lasting 7 to 11 cycles. Via MiXCR, TCRdb re-called the 5' RACE reads, giving one row per CDR3 protein. The sample shows 1.5 million to 2 million distinct CDR3 sequences, about 31% of them seen only once. This record comes from a study of blood T cells in healthy people across ages. Samples each had at least 6 micrograms of total RNA extracted. Study conclusions and caveats: Correlation between TCR beta diversity and naive T cell percentage was strong. Roughly linearly, TCR beta diversity per million T cells fell as age increased. A greater number of naive CD4+ cells and higher diversity distinguished long-lived donors from aged donors.

Specimen: blood. The J gene is TRBJ2-2, the V gene TRBV9, with a tentative D call TRBD2 (5 bases). The clonotype originates from a woman younger than 45 in good health. As DNA, the CDR3 is TGTGCCAGCAGTTTCGCCGGGGACGGGGAGCTGTTTTTT. Amino acids: CASSFAGDGELFF.